Reported below is one TCR beta chain. Its antigen is undetermined. A much larger clone is a single base away; this may be a read error. Per germline, CDR1 SGHAT and CDR2 FQNNGV. CDR3 length equals 17 residues. This sample is drawn from a study of regulatory T cells in long-lasting Graves disease. For the study at large: Over 5 years on antithyroid drugs plus positive TSH receptor antibodies marked Graves' disease as persistent. General study findings and limits: Tissue studied was limited to peripheral blood, excluding thyroid tissue. Persistent patients had a count of shared public clonotypes (roughly 2,500) that exceeded that of new patients (around 960).

As for time point: persistent/refractory GD, antithyroid drugs over 5 years with positive TRAb. Making the TCR library involved RNA that had been extracted from PBMCs. Each of the patients was recruited from an endocrinology department situated in Xi'an, China. Construction of TCR beta libraries relied on iRepertoire HTBI primers and on Arm-PCR targeting CDR3 regions. Via MiXCR, TCRdb re-called the multiplex PCR reads, giving one row per CDR3 protein. Seen here are approximately 690,000 distinct CDR3 sequences, around 30% observed once, and the top ten hold around 40%. Sequencing used peripheral blood mononuclear cells (PBMCs), obtained when the disease was refractory, from a patient treated with antithyroid drugs. The sequence came from a female donor with Graves disease. The chain recombines TRBV11-2 with TRBJ2-1; TRBD1 matches 8 bases. The J call may be wrong; the DNA end is better matched by TRBJ2-5. The CDR3 DNA reads as TGTGCCAGCACCCTTCAGGGGGCTAGCGCTAGGCAGGAGACCCAGTACTTC. This sequence encodes CASTLQGASARQETQYF.